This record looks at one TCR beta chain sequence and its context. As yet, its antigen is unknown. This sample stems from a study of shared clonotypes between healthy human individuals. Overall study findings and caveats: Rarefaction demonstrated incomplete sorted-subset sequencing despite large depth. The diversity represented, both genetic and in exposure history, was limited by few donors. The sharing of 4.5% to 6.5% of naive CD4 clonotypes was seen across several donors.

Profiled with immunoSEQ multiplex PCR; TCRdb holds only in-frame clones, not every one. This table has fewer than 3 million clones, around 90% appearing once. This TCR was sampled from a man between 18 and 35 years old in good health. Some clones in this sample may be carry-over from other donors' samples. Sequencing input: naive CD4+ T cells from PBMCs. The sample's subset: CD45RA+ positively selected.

The CDR3 here is CASSQRTGDTGELFF. The CDR3 region has the DNA TGTGCCAGCAGCCAACGGACGGGGGATACCGGGGAGCTGTTTTTT. The V call is TRBV7-9, the J call TRBJ2-2; weak D call: TRBD2 (6 bases). With 5 bases removed from V and 5 bases from J, the gap between germline ends came to 15 bases. The germline CDR1 and CDR2 sequences are SEHNR and FQNEAQ (reference sequence). The CDR3 is 15 residues long.